This T cell receptor beta chain was captured by sequencing in a study of T cell repertoires in cytomegalovirus infection. Overall study: Through public TCR beta signatures, both CMV infection and matching HLA type were indicated.

With respect to this clonotype: The antigen remains unidentified.

TCRdb redid the calling of the reads with MiXCR, one entry per CDR3 protein. The sample holds 100,000 or so distinct CDR3 sequences, roughly a quarter seen once. CDR1 is DFQATT, CDR2 SNEGSKA, per germline (reference sequence). The V gene end was trimmed by 3 bases and the J gene end by 2 bases; junction bases not matched to a gene: 8. The CDR3 is 15 residues long. Overall study findings and caveats: HLA-C-restricted, CMV-specific TCR beta clonotypes were dominant ex vivo.

The sequenced material came from CD8+ T cells from PBMCs. The chain has TRBV20-1 and TRBJ2-5; 8 positions match TRBD1. The sequence was obtained from a human donor in good health (CMV status not recorded). Some clones in this sample may be carry-over from other donors' samples. The CDR3 DNA reads TGCAGTGCTAGGGACAGGGTCCCCCGACAAGAGACCCAGTACTTC. Protein: CSARDRVPRQETQYF.